This record looks at one TCR beta chain sequence and its context. Its antigen remains unidentified. This entry is derived from a study of OX40 agonist ivuxolimab in advanced cancers. Study-level background: Allowance was made for prior anti-PD-1, anti-PD-L1 or anti-CTLA-4 therapy, and roughly 40% had some.

The CDR3 covers 17 residues. CDR1 is SGHTA and CDR2 is FQGNSA in the germline V gene. J gave up 4 bases and V 3 bases, and 8 bases lay outside the gene matches. Profiled with immunoSEQ multiplex PCR; TCRdb holds only in-frame clones, not every one. The table records tens of thousands of clones, 86% of them present only once. The study's findings and limits: In CD8+ T cells, expanded clones were on average more numerous than in CD4+.

The material sequenced was CD4+ or CD8+ T cells sorted from blood, taken in a trial of the OX40 agonist ivuxolimab. The source of this sequence is an adult with an advanced solid tumor such as melanoma, head and neck, liver or kidney cancer. The rearrangement joins TRBV7-2 to TRBJ2-3, with TRBD2 identical over 12 bases. The CDR3 region has the DNA TGTGCCAGCAGCTTCTCTAGCGGGGGGGCGGGTGCAGATACGCAGTATTTT. The encoded protein is CASSFSSGGAGADTQYF.